These 28 T cell receptor beta chains were sequenced from one sample in a study of human T cells and chemical hapten exposure. Via MiXCR, TCRdb re-called the RACE reads, giving one row per CDR3 protein. The data show some 74,000 distinct CDR3 sequences, 14% seen once. The time point here: pre-sensitization, week 0. Specified treatment: therapeutic diphenylcyclopropenone sensitization with weekly scalp DPC. Source: whole blood, taken in connection with sensitization to the hapten diphenylcyclopropenone (DPC). These receptors were taken from a woman aged 50 to 60 with alopecia areata. Some clones in this sample may be carry-over from other donors' samples.

This clonotype was seen repeatedly, ten times or more. V is TRBV30 and J is TRBJ1-5; the match to TRBD1 covers 7 bases. The CDR3 length is 14 residues. The J segment lost 3 bases and the V segment lost 0 bases, leaving 2 bases of the junction unmatched. Germline values: CDR1 GTSNPN, CDR2 SVGIG (reference sequence). Here the CDR3 DNA reads TGTGCCTGGAGTGTGACAGGGAACAATCAGCCCCAGCATTTT. It encodes CAWSVTGNNQPQHF.

This rearrangement joins TRBV6-2 or TRBV6-3 to TRBJ2-7; D is undetermined. The V gene lost 2 bases and the J gene lost 0 bases, with 11 bases spanning the gap. The CDR3 loop spans 15 amino acids. Looked up from germline, CDR1 is MNHEY and CDR2 is SVGEGT. In DNA form, the CDR3 reads TGTGCCAGCAGTTACGGAGTGTCGAGCTCCTACGAGCAGTACTTC. Protein sequence: CASSYGVSSSYEQYF.

The chain couples TRBV18 to TRBJ2-1; 10 nucleotides agree with TRBD2. The CDR3 is 15 residues long. Germline loops: CDR1 KGHSH, CDR2 LQKENI. Trimming at V came to 5 bases and at J to 7 bases, leaving 8 bases not matched to a gene. CDR3 sequence reads: CASSRALAGVNEQFF. The DNA for the CDR3 is TGTGCCAGCTCAAGGGCGCTAGCGGGAGTAAATGAGCAGTTCTTC.

The gene calls are TRBV11-2 and TRBJ2-1; the match to TRBD2 covers 12 bases. Trimming removed 7 bases from V and 4 bases from J; junction bases left unmatched: 11. Germline CDR1 SGHAT, CDR2 FQNNGV. This CDR3 region has 17 residues. The CDR3 loop is CASTKVGLAGGYNEQFF. The CDR3 DNA is TGTGCCAGCACTAAGGTGGGCCTAGCGGGAGGGTACAATGAGCAGTTCTTC. Complete variable domain (other parts from reference TRBV11-2 and TRBJ2-1): EAGVAQSPRYKIIEKRQSVAFWCNPISGHATLYWYQQILGQGPKLLIQFQNNGVVDDSQLPKDRFSAERLKGVDSTLKIQPAKLEDSAVYLCASTKVGLAGGYNEQFFGPGTRLTVL.

The genes are TRBV12-3 or TRBV12-4 and TRBJ2-5, with D hard to call. CDR3 length: 18 residues. Trimming took 6 bases from V and 4 from J, leaving 27 bases between them. CDR3 coding DNA: TGTGCCAGCAGCATGGCTAGTAGCCCCACCGGAAGGCGAGAGACCCAGTACTTC. Its protein product is CASSMASSPTGRRETQYF.

This clonotype has only a few counts. The gene calls are TRBV7-7 and TRBJ2-1; the D is unclear. The V gene's germline CDR1 is SSHAT and CDR2 FNYEAQ (reference sequence). The CDR3 is 15 residues long. V was clipped by 5 bases and J by 0 bases, with 11 bases between them. This CDR3 is CASSPTSSSYNEQFF. CDR3 DNA: TGTGCCAGCAGCCCGACTTCCAGCTCCTACAATGAGCAGTTCTTC.

This chain joins TRBV20-1 and TRBJ1-1; no reliable D call. In germline, CDR1 is DFQATT, CDR2 SNEGSKA (reference sequence). V was pared by 2 bases and J by 1 base, with 11 bases between. The CDR3 contains 14 residues. CDR3 loop: CSARPPFRNTEAFF. The CDR3 DNA follows: TGCAGTGCTAGACCTCCCTTTAGGAACACTGAAGCTTTCTTT.

This chain uses TRBV27 with TRBJ1-3; D call uncertain. V was pared by 4 bases and J by 0 bases, with 10 bases between. CDR1 MNHEY and CDR2 SMNVEV come from the germline V gene (reference sequence). This CDR3 comprises 15 residues. The DNA for the CDR3 is TGTGCCAGCAGTTCGGGCGGAAGCTCTGGAAACACCATATATTTT. Translated: CASSSGGSSGNTIYF.

Remarks on this clonotype: The conserved final phenylalanine or tryptophan is absent from the CDR3, which likely points to a read error. This rearrangement joins TRBV5-4 to TRBJ2-5; the match to TRBD2 covers 7 bases. This CDR3 has 14 residues. J was trimmed by 4 bases and V by 2 bases; bases with no gene match: 5. Germline-derived CDR1 and CDR2 are SGHNT and YYREEE (reference sequence). The CDR3 DNA is TGTGCCAGCAGCTTAGGCGGGAGACCAGAGACCCAGTACTAC. Its translation: CASSLGGRPETQYY.

The chain links TRBV28 to TRBJ2-7, with 9 bases aligning to TRBD1. With V trimmed by 3 bases and J by 7 bases, 10 bases remained unmatched. This CDR3 comprises 15 residues. Per germline, CDR1 MDHEN and CDR2 SYDVKM. CDR3 region: CASSFTGTGYQEQYF. The CDR3 DNA follows: TGTGCCAGCAGTTTTACCGGGACAGGGTATCAAGAGCAGTACTTC. Using reference TRBV28 and TRBJ2-7 for the parts outside the CDR3, the full variable domain is DVKVTQSSRYLVKRTGEKVFLECVQDMDHENMFWYRQDPGLGLRLIYFSYDVKMKEKGDIPEGYSVSREKKERFSLILESASTNQTSMYLCASSFTGTGYQEQYFGPGTRLTVT.

This clonotype was observed a few times. The V and J genes are TRBV10-3 and TRBJ2-7, with 11 nucleotides matching TRBD2. V dropped 2 bases and J dropped 4; count of bases not matched to a gene: 1. Germline CDR1 reads ENHRY; CDR2 reads SYGVKD. The CDR3 extends over 14 amino acids. Here the CDR3 reads CAISEVAGGYEQYF. CDR3 nucleotide sequence: TGTGCCATCAGTGAGGTAGCGGGAGGGTACGAGCAGTACTTC.

This clonotype was counted only a few times. The chain combines TRBV20-1 with TRBJ2-3; 11 nucleotides agree with TRBD2. Losses at the gene ends were 1 base for V and 6 bases for J; bases not matched to a gene: 6. Germline V gene sequence: CDR1 DFQATT, CDR2 SNEGSKA (reference sequence). This CDR3 contains 15 residues. The chain's CDR3 is CSARVASGRSDTQYF. The DNA of the CDR3 is TGCAGTGCTAGAGTGGCTAGCGGGAGGTCCGATACGCAGTATTTT.

The chain recombines TRBV18 with TRBJ2-7, with 11 bases matching TRBD2. The CDR3 is made up of 16 amino acids. CDR1 is KGHSH, CDR2 LQKENI, per germline. Germline trimming cut 0 bases from V and 3 bases from J; bases unmatched to any gene: 4. CDR3 in amino acids: CASSPPIAGGSYEQYF. CDR3 in DNA: TGTGCCAGCTCACCACCGATAGCGGGAGGGAGCTACGAGCAGTACTTC.

This chain uses TRBV18 with TRBJ2-1; D is uncertain. Germline CDR1 reads KGHSH; CDR2 reads LQKENI. The CDR3 covers 17 residues. V was pared by 2 bases and J by 0 bases, with 14 bases between. The chain's CDR3 is CASSPGSEWSSYNEQFF. CDR3 nucleotides: TGTGCCAGCTCACCAGGTAGTGAGTGGAGCTCCTACAATGAGCAGTTCTTC.

There are a few counts of this clonotype. V gene TRBV3-1 combines with J gene TRBJ1-6, with 10 bases identical to TRBD1. J gave up 0 bases and V 5 bases, and 4 bases lay outside the gene matches. CDR3 length: 17 residues. The germline V gene has CDR1 LGHDT and CDR2 YNNKEL (reference sequence). In DNA form, the CDR3 reads TGTGCCAGCAGCGGCAGGACAGGGGGCTCCTATAATTCACCCCTCCACTTT. Translating gives CASSGRTGGSYNSPLHF.

V and J are TRBV12-3 or TRBV12-4 and TRBJ1-2, with 7 bases that match TRBD1. The length of the CDR3 is 13 residues. The trim removed 5 bases at V and 4 bases at J, leaving 4 bases unmatched. CDR3 bases: TGTGCCAGCAGTAGACAGGGCCCCTATGGCTACACCTTC. It encodes CASSRQGPYGYTF.

The CDR3 DNA is TGCAGTGCTAGCGGAGGGATCAACGACGAGCAGTACTTC. Translating gives CSASGGINDEQYF. The gene calls are TRBV20-1 and TRBJ2-7; possible D gene TRBD2, 6 bases. In germline, CDR1 is DFQATT, CDR2 SNEGSKA (reference sequence). V was clipped by 3 bases and J by 5 bases, with 14 bases between them. The CDR3 consists of 13 residues.

This clonotype was seen more than once but under ten times. The chain carries TRBV6-5 and TRBJ2-2; 7 bases map to TRBD1. The CDR3 is 16 amino acids. With 0 bases clipped from V and 5 bases from J, the junction kept 6 bases outside the gene matches. The germline V gene has CDR1 MNHEY and CDR2 SVGAGI. As DNA, the CDR3 is TGTGCCAGCAGTTACTCAAAGACAGGGCGTACCGGGGAGCTGTTTTTT. Encoded protein: CASSYSKTGRTGELFF.

This clonotype showed up just a few times. The CDR3 loop is CASSYGGVPRDTQYF. DNA of the CDR3: TGTGCCAGCAGTTACGGCGGGGTCCCCCGGGATACGCAGTATTTT. The J gene is TRBJ2-3, the V gene TRBV6-2 or TRBV6-3, with D perhaps TRBD2 (6 bases). Between the trimmed V and J ends, which lost 2 bases and 6 bases, there was a span of 15 bases. Germline CDR1 reads MNHEY; CDR2 reads SVGEGT. The CDR3 extends over 15 amino acids.

This clonotype was seen more than once but under ten times. This chain connects TRBV29-1 to TRBJ2-7, with unresolved D. Trimming left V 7 bases short and J 1 base short, with 11 bases between. Germline values: CDR1 SQVTM, CDR2 ANQGSEA. The CDR3 is 12 amino acids. The CDR3 protein is CSATERSYEQYF. The CDR3 DNA sequence: TGCAGCGCCACAGAGCGTTCCTACGAGCAGTACTTC.

This clonotype was observed a few times. J is TRBJ1-1 and V is TRBV12-3 or TRBV12-4; D is uncertain. Trimming took 6 bases from V and 8 from J, leaving 13 bases between them. The CDR3 extends over 12 amino acids. DNA for the CDR3: TGTGCCAGCAGAGAGACGGTCGGAGAAGCTTTCTTT. Protein product: CASRETVGEAFF.

This clonotype was seen only a few times. The chain recombines TRBV28 with TRBJ2-7, with TRBD1 matching 9 bases. The germline V gene has CDR1 MDHEN and CDR2 SYDVKM. With 4 bases clipped from V and 7 bases from J, the junction kept 5 bases outside the gene matches. The length of the CDR3 is 13 residues. The CDR3 DNA reads as TGTGCCAGCAGTTCGCCCGGGACAGGGGAGCAGTACTTC. Translating gives CASSSPGTGEQYF.

This clonotype was detected ten times or more. The V gene is TRBV10-3, the J gene TRBJ1-2, with 7 positions matching TRBD1. The CDR3 is made up of 15 amino acids. The germline CDR1 and CDR2 sequences are ENHRY and SYGVKD. Trimming at V came to 4 bases and at J to 4 bases, leaving 9 bases not matched to a gene. The CDR3 loop is CAISVDREVTYGYTF. The CDR3 DNA reads as TGTGCCATCAGTGTTGACAGGGAAGTTACCTATGGCTACACCTTC.

This chain links TRBV12-3 or TRBV12-4 with TRBJ2-2; D is unresolved. V gave up 3 bases and J gave up 8 bases, with 10 bases separating them. The CDR3 is 13 amino acids. The CDR3 DNA follows: TGTGCCAGCAGTTTTAGTGGTCCGGGGGAGCTGTTTTTT. It is translated as CASSFSGPGELFF.

This clonotype was counted between two and nine times. The V gene is TRBV7-2, the J gene TRBJ2-5, with a tentative D call TRBD1 (7 bases). There are 14 residues in the CDR3. CDR1 SGHTA and CDR2 FQGNSA come from the germline V gene. Trimming removed 3 bases at V and 4 bases at J, with 12 bases between. In nucleotides, the CDR3 is TGTGCCAGCAGCTTGACAGGGAGGACAGAGACCCAGTACTTC. As protein: CASSLTGRTETQYF.

The J gene is TRBJ2-3, the V gene TRBV5-1; D is uncertain. The CDR3 runs to 13 residues. The germline gives CDR1 SGHRS, CDR2 YFSETQ. Trimming pared 1 base from V and 3 bases from J, leaving 6 bases between. The CDR3 DNA reads TGCGCCAGCAGCTTGCTATATACAGATACGCAGTATTTT. It specifies CASSLLYTDTQYF.

The rearrangement uses TRBV12-3 or TRBV12-4 and TRBJ1-1, with D possibly TRBD1 on 6 matching bases. V lost 5 bases and J 1 base, leaving 14 bases between the germline ends. The CDR3 is 15 amino acids. The CDR3 DNA reads as TGTGCCAGCAGTCTGTCCGACAGGCCGAACACTGAAGCTTTCTTT. Protein sequence: CASSLSDRPNTEAFF.

This clonotype has just a few counts. This rearrangement joins TRBV4-3 to TRBJ1-5, with D unclear. V lost 1 base, J lost 3 bases, and 7 bases lay in between. The CDR3 is 14 amino acids. The germline gives CDR1 LGHNA, CDR2 YSLEER. The CDR3 protein is CASSQGRVNQPQHF. In DNA form, the CDR3 reads TGCGCCAGCAGCCAAGGAAGGGTCAATCAGCCCCAGCATTTT.